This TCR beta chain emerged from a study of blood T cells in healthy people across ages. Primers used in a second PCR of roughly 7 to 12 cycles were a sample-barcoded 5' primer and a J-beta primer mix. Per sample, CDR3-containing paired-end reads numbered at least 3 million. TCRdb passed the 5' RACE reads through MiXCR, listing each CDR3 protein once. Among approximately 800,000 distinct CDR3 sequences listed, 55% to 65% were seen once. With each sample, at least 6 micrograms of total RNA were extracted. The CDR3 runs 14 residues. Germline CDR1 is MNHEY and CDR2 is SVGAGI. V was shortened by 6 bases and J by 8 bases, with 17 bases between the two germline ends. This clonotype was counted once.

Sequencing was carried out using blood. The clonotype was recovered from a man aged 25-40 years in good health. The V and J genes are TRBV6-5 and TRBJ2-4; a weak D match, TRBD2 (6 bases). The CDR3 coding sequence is TGTGCCAGCAGGTACAGTGAGGCTAGCGACATTCAGTACTTC. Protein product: CASRYSEASDIQYF.